A single sample gave rise to the 9 T cell receptor beta chains below, sequenced in a study of blood T cell repertoires in COVID-19. The method was immunoSEQ multiplex PCR; TCRdb's version includes in-frame clones alone and lacks a portion of them. The sample lists roughly 58,000 clones; approximately 75% were seen once. The specimen was peripheral blood. The receptor source for this set is a man aged 60 to 69 with COVID-19, enrolled during active disease.

This clone was found a few times. The J gene is TRBJ2-7, the V gene TRBV2, with a tentative D call TRBD2 (5 bases). The CDR3 spans 14 residues. V lost 4 bases and J 1 base, leaving 11 bases between the germline ends. Germline V gene data show CDR1 as SNHLY and CDR2 as FYNNEI. CDR3 coding DNA: TGTGCCAGCAGTGGGGCTAGCAGGTCCTACGAGCAGTACTTC. Encoded protein: CASSGASRSYEQYF.

This chain connects TRBV7-9 to TRBJ2-3, with 10 bases identical to TRBD1. V lost 5 bases, J lost 4 bases, and 6 bases stayed unmatched. The CDR3 extends over 15 amino acids. Per germline, CDR1 SEHNR and CDR2 FQNEAQ (reference sequence). CDR3 bases: TGTGCCAGCAGCCATCCGGGACAGGGGCCAGATACGCAGTATTTT. It translates to CASSHPGQGPDTQYF.

V gene TRBV2 combines with J gene TRBJ2-7; D possibly corresponds to TRBD2 (5 bases). Germline CDR1 is SNHLY and CDR2 is FYNNEI. V was cut by 7 bases and J by 0 bases, with 13 bases left in between. The CDR3 has 14 residues. Here the CDR3 reads CASTGTGSSYEQYF. The CDR3 DNA follows: TGTGCCAGCACGGGCACGGGAAGCTCCTACGAGCAGTACTTC.

The chain joins TRBV19 to TRBJ2-3; 8 bases fit TRBD1. Losses at the gene ends were 1 base for V and 3 bases for J; bases not matched to a gene: 9. CDR1 LNHDA and CDR2 SQIVND come from the germline V gene (reference sequence). This CDR3 is built from 17 residues. The CDR3 bases are TGTGCCAGTAGTATAGCAGACAGGGGAACTTGGACAGATACGCAGTATTTT. Protein product: CASSIADRGTWTDTQYF.

This sequence joins TRBV5-4 and TRBJ2-6; tentatively, D is TRBD1 (6 bases). V was pared by 0 bases and J by 0 bases, with 10 bases between. This CDR3 comprises 17 residues. Germline assignment: CDR1 SGHNT and CDR2 YYREEE (reference sequence). The CDR3 DNA is TGTGCCAGCAGCTTGGCGGGACAAAACTCTGGGGCCAACGTCCTGACTTTC. Amino acid sequence: CASSLAGQNSGANVLTF.

The rearrangement joins TRBV5-1 to TRBJ2-5, with D hard to call. CDR1 and CDR2 (germline): SGHRS, YFSETQ. The CDR3 runs 15 residues. V lost 2 bases, J lost 1 base, and 12 bases lay in between. The CDR3 spells CASSLGGVSQETQYF. The CDR3 DNA sequence: TGCGCCAGCAGCTTAGGCGGAGTCAGCCAAGAGACCCAGTACTTC.

The chain combines TRBV18 with TRBJ1-6; D may be TRBD1 (6 bases). V was cut by 3 bases and J by 7 bases, with 16 bases left in between. CDR3 length equals 16 residues. Germline assignment: CDR1 KGHSH and CDR2 LQKENI. CDR3 sequence (DNA): TGTGCCAGCTCACCCGAGACAGGCGGATTGAATTCACCCCTCCACTTT. This encodes CASSPETGGLNSPLHF.

The V and J genes are TRBV7-9 and TRBJ1-2, with a tentative D call TRBD1 (6 bases). This CDR3 comprises 15 residues. In germline, CDR1 is SEHNR, CDR2 FQNEAQ (reference sequence). The V end was cut by 2 bases, the J end by 3 bases, with 13 bases between. In DNA form, the CDR3 reads TGTGCCAGCAGCTTAAGGGATCGGACAGACTATGGCTACACCTTC. Amino acids: CASSLRDRTDYGYTF.

This clone was seen more than once but under ten times. This chain uses TRBV6-2 or TRBV6-3 with TRBJ2-2; 8 bases line up with TRBD2. CDR1 is MNHEY and CDR2 is SVGEGT in the germline V gene. The CDR3 is 16 amino acids. The V and J ends lost 6 bases and 4 bases, in that order; junction bases with no gene match: 10. DNA of the CDR3: TGTGCCAGCAGCTCTTGGGGAAGCGGGGGCACCGGGGAGCTGTTTTTT. Translation: CASSSWGSGGTGELFF.